The 14 T cell receptor beta chains presented below share a single source sample, sequenced in a study of blood T cell repertoires in COVID-19. Clones were sequenced by immunoSEQ multiplex PCR, and TCRdb holds only the in-frame ones, with some missing. The data show a few hundred thousand clones, with roughly 90% seen just once and about 3% held by the top ten. Sequencing was done on a sample of PBMCs or T cells enriched from blood (not recorded which). The receptor source for this set is a woman in her twenties or thirties who had recovered from COVID-19.

The CDR3 nucleotides are TGCAGTGCTAGTACTAGCGGGAGACCCTACGAGCAGTACTTC. Its protein product is CSASTSGRPYEQYF. This sequence joins TRBV20-1 and TRBJ2-7; 11 bases match TRBD2. Trimming took 3 bases from V and 2 from J; bases not matched to a gene: 3. The CDR3 has 14 amino acids. Germline-derived CDR1 and CDR2 are DFQATT and SNEGSKA (reference sequence).

This clone was detected only once. The rearrangement joins TRBV3-1 (or the pseudogene TRBV3-2) to TRBJ2-1, with 12 bases aligning to TRBD1. Trimming took 3 bases from V and 7 from J; bases not matched to a gene: 4. This CDR3 is 15 amino acids long. Per germline, CDR1 LGHDT and CDR2 YNNKEL (reference sequence). CDR3 loop: CASSQGQGARNEQFF. As DNA, the CDR3 is TGTGCCAGCAGCCAGGGACAGGGGGCTCGGAATGAGCAGTTCTTC.

The chain combines TRBV7-2 with TRBJ2-2, with unresolved D. The germline V gene encodes CDR1 SGHTA and CDR2 FQGNSA. V was shortened by 5 bases and J by 1 base, with 5 bases between the two germline ends. The CDR3 runs 13 residues. CDR3 loop: CASSTGNTGELFF. CDR3 in DNA: TGTGCCAGCAGCACGGGGAACACCGGGGAGCTGTTTTTT.

The chain carries TRBV6-1 and TRBJ1-1; possible D gene TRBD1, 5 bases. V was trimmed by 3 bases and J by 2 bases, leaving 10 bases between them. Germline CDR1 is MNHNS and CDR2 is SASEGT. The CDR3 totals 14 residues. The CDR3 loop reads CASSDRGINTEAFF. The CDR3 DNA reads as TGTGCCAGCAGTGATAGGGGAATCAACACTGAAGCTTTCTTT.

V gene TRBV28 combines with J gene TRBJ1-4, with no clear D. The CDR3 covers 14 residues. Per the germline V gene, CDR1 is MDHEN and CDR2 is SYDVKM. V lost 4 bases and J 2 bases, leaving 8 bases between the germline ends. The CDR3 reads CASSSSGTNEKLFF. In DNA, the CDR3 is TGTGCCAGCAGTTCGTCGGGGACTAATGAAAAACTGTTTTTT.

This chain links TRBV6-5 with TRBJ1-2, with D perhaps TRBD1 (5 bases). Trimming removed 10 bases from V and 6 bases from J, with 18 bases in between. The V gene's germline CDR1 is MNHEY and CDR2 SVGAGI. The CDR3 loop spans 13 amino acids. In DNA, the CDR3 is TGTGCCACCGTCCGAACAGTAGGGGATGGCTACACCTTC. Its translation is CATVRTVGDGYTF.

CDR3 region: CASITTGTYEQYF. In DNA form, the CDR3 reads TGTGCCAGCATTACGACAGGGACCTACGAGCAGTACTTC. The rearrangement joins TRBV6-5 to TRBJ2-7; 7 nucleotides agree with TRBD1. CDR1 and CDR2 from the germline V gene are MNHEY and SVGAGI. This CDR3 region has 13 residues. The V and J ends lost 7 bases and 2 bases, in that order; junction bases with no gene match: 5.

J is TRBJ2-1 and V is TRBV15, with 8 positions matching TRBD2. This CDR3 spans 16 amino acids. V gave up 0 bases and J gave up 6 bases; unmatched junction bases: 7. Germline-derived CDR1 and CDR2 are LNHNV and YYDKDF (reference sequence). CDR3 DNA sequence: TGTGCCACCAGCAGAGATTCGAGCGGGGGTGTCAATGAGCAGTTCTTC. Protein sequence: CATSRDSSGGVNEQFF.

This sequence joins TRBV6-5 and TRBJ1-1, with D perhaps TRBD1 (6 bases). Looked up from germline, CDR1 is MNHEY and CDR2 is SVGAGI. The length of the CDR3 is 14 residues. Trimming removed 2 bases at V and 4 bases at J, with 11 bases between. CDR3: CASSYGQLSTEAFF. CDR3 sequence (DNA): TGTGCCAGCAGTTACGGACAGTTGAGCACTGAAGCTTTCTTT.

J is TRBJ1-2 and V is TRBV19; no clear D. This CDR3 is 15 amino acids long. Trimming removed 6 bases at V and 0 bases at J, with 14 bases between. Germline CDR1 LNHDA, CDR2 SQIVND (reference sequence). Written as DNA, the CDR3 is TGTGCCAGTAGACCTGCTGGCAGCGCTAACTATGGCTACACCTTC. It is translated as CASRPAGSANYGYTF.

The genes are TRBV5-6 and TRBJ2-7; D uncertain. V was pared by 2 bases and J by 0 bases, with 6 bases between. CDR3 size: 13 residues. Germline CDR1 and CDR2: SGHDT and YYEEEE. CDR3 protein: CASSFPSSYEQYF. As DNA, the CDR3 is TGTGCCAGCAGCTTCCCCAGCTCCTACGAGCAGTACTTC.

V is TRBV5-1 and J is TRBJ2-1; 9 bases line up with TRBD2. The V segment lost 1 base and the J segment 3 bases; nucleotides outside the gene matches: 5. Per the germline V gene, CDR1 is SGHRS and CDR2 is YFSETQ. CDR3 length: 16 residues. CDR3 DNA: TGCGCCAGCAGCTTGTGGCGGGAGGGCCTCTACAATGAGCAGTTCTTC. It is translated as CASSLWREGLYNEQFF. Full variable domain (rest looked up from reference TRBV5-1 and TRBJ2-1): KAGVTQTPRYLIKTRGQQVTLSCSPISGHRSVSWYQQTPGQGLQFLFEYFSETQRNKGNFPGRFSGRQFSNSRSEMNVSTLELGDSALYLCASSLWREGLYNEQFFGPGTRLTVL.

The chain joins TRBV27 to TRBJ2-7; 9 bases are a match to TRBD1. CDR1 and CDR2 from the germline V gene are MNHEY and SMNVEV (reference sequence). Trimming removed 5 bases from V and 3 bases from J; junction bases left unmatched: 5. This CDR3 region has 14 residues. CDR3 DNA: TGTGCCAGCAGTCCAACGACAGGGGGCTACGAGCAGTACTTC. It translates to CASSPTTGGYEQYF.

This chain links TRBV4-1 with TRBJ2-7; D ambiguous. The CDR3 loop spans 13 amino acids. Germline assignment: CDR1 MGHRA and CDR2 YSYEKL. Trimming cost V 6 bases and J 3 bases, with 12 bases left between them. CDR3 in DNA: TGCGCCAGCAGTGGCTTTGAGGACTACGAGCAGTACTTC. Residues: CASSGFEDYEQYF.